The 27 T cell receptor beta chains below were found in one sample sequenced in a study of T cells in Graves' hyperthyroidism and ophthalmopathy. Authors of the study amplified TCR beta CDR3 regions from RNA transcripts. TCR CDR3 regions were first amplified by RT-PCR with HTBI primers. TCRdb ran MiXCR on the multiplex PCR reads and lists one entry per CDR3 protein. This table holds 400,000 or so distinct CDR3 sequences, roughly 14% found once. The sequenced material came from blood. These receptor sequences come from a woman aged 25 to 39 with Graves' ophthalmopathy.

This clonotype has at least ten counts. The chain couples TRBV24-1 to TRBJ1-5, with TRBD1 matching 7 bases. V lost 3 bases and J lost 2; bases outside the gene matches: 3. The germline V gene has CDR1 KGHDR and CDR2 SFDVKD. There are 15 residues in the CDR3. The CDR3: CATSDATGGNQPQHF. The CDR3 nucleotides are TGTGCCACCAGTGATGCAACAGGGGGCAATCAGCCCCAGCATTTT.

A note on this clonotype: This may come from a read error, since a much larger clone is one base off. V gene TRBV12-3 or TRBV12-4 combines with J gene TRBJ1-1; D is undetermined. The CDR3 length is 11 residues. Trimming removed 6 bases at V and 8 bases at J, with 10 bases between. Written as DNA, the CDR3 is TGTGCCAGCAGGCATGCAGGAGAAGCTTTCTTT. This codes for CASRHAGEAFF.

This clonotype was seen at least ten times. The CDR3 DNA is TGTGCCAGCAGGCTGAACAGGGCAGGTGAAGCTTTCTTT. This sequence encodes CASRLNRAGEAFF. V is TRBV28 and J is TRBJ1-1, with a tentative D call TRBD1 (6 bases). The germline V gene encodes CDR1 MDHEN and CDR2 SYDVKM. V dropped 6 bases and J dropped 7 bases, with 15 bases sitting between them. This CDR3 has 13 residues.

This chain uses TRBV25-1 with TRBJ2-7, with D tentatively TRBD1 (6 bases). Looked up from germline, CDR1 is MGHDK and CDR2 is SYGVNS. Trimming left V 1 base short and J 3 bases short, with 13 bases between. The CDR3 length is 15 residues. CDR3 sequence reads: CASSEFLDRGYEQYF. DNA of the CDR3: TGTGCCAGCAGTGAATTCCTGGACAGAGGCTACGAGCAGTACTTC.

The chain employs TRBV28 and TRBJ1-1, with no clear D. The CDR3 length is 14 residues. Trimming shortened V by 2 bases and J by 4 bases, and 11 bases separated the two germline ends. Germline values: CDR1 MDHEN, CDR2 SYDVKM. CDR3 sequence: CASSLTLSITEAFF. The CDR3 nucleotides read TGTGCCAGCAGTTTAACCCTATCGATCACTGAAGCTTTCTTT.

Remarks on this clonotype: A much larger clone differs by one base, so this may be a read error. J is TRBJ1-1 and V is TRBV5-1; no clear D. The CDR3 covers 15 residues. In germline, CDR1 is SGHRS, CDR2 YFSETQ. CDR3 sequence reads: CTSSLASPVNTEAFF. The CDR3 nucleotides read TGCACCAGCAGCTTGGCTAGCCCCGTGAACACTGAAGCTTTCTTT.

The table lists this clonotype with many counts. The rearrangement uses TRBV5-1 and TRBJ1-2, with 7 positions matching TRBD1. The ends lost 4 bases at V and 0 bases at J; junction bases unmatched: 6. The CDR3 has 15 amino acids. In germline, CDR1 is SGHRS, CDR2 YFSETQ. This CDR3 is CASSLWTGANYGYTF. The CDR3 DNA reads TGCGCCAGCAGCCTATGGACAGGAGCTAACTATGGCTACACCTTC.

This clonotype was found many times. The chain couples TRBV7-6 to TRBJ1-1; D gene uncertain. Germline V gene lookup returns CDR1 SGHVS and CDR2 FNYEAQ. This CDR3 comprises 15 residues. V lost 1 base and J 5 bases, leaving 14 bases between the germline ends. In nucleotides, the CDR3 is TGTGCCAGCAGCTTAGAAAGGGCTCGGGAGACTGAAGCTTTCTTT. Translating it yields CASSLERARETEAFF.

This clonotype was observed many times. The gene calls are TRBV12-3 or TRBV12-4 and TRBJ2-1; 10 nucleotides align to TRBD2. The CDR3 contains 17 residues. With 6 bases clipped from V and 6 bases from J, the junction kept 14 bases outside the gene matches. The CDR3 nucleotides read TGTGCCAGCAGAGCCACCAGCGGGGGGGGTCCCCGCAATGAGCAGTTCTTC. It specifies CASRATSGGGPRNEQFF.

This chain joins TRBV6-2 or TRBV6-3 and TRBJ1-4; maybe TRBD1 (5 bases). Per germline, CDR1 MNHEY and CDR2 SVGEGT. The ends were cut back, 10 bases at V and 7 bases at J, with 16 bases in the middle. The CDR3 spans 13 residues. The CDR3 protein is CATLSTVGEKLFF. The CDR3 DNA sequence: TGTGCCACCCTCTCGACAGTAGGTGAAAAACTGTTTTTT.

Notes on this clonotype: This may stem from a read error, because a much larger clone lies one nucleotide away. The rearrangement links TRBV28 to TRBJ1-4, with TRBD1 matching 7 bases. The V segment lost 3 bases and the J segment 6 bases; nucleotides outside the gene matches: 7. Germline V gene lookup returns CDR1 MDHEN and CDR2 SYDVKM. The CDR3 consists of 15 residues. The CDR3: CASSFPTGSHEKLFF. The CDR3 region has the DNA TGTGCCAGCAGTTTCCCGACAGGGTCTCATGAAAAACTGTTTTTT. The full variable domain, completed using reference TRBV28 and TRBJ1-4, is DVKVTQSSRYLVKRTGEKVFLECVQDMDHENMFWYRQDPGLGLRLIYFSYDVKMKEKGDIPEGYSVSREKKERFSLILESASTNQTSMYLCASSFPTGSHEKLFFGSGTQLSVL.

This clonotype was seen many times. The chain joins TRBV20-1 to TRBJ2-7; D assignment may be TRBD1 or TRBD2 (5 bases each). The CDR3 spans 15 residues. Per the germline V gene, CDR1 is DFQATT and CDR2 is SNEGSKA (reference sequence). Trimming pared 6 bases from V and 0 bases from J, leaving 18 bases between. Here the CDR3 reads CSARVGPGSSYEQYF. The CDR3, as DNA: TGCAGTGCCCGGGTGGGTCCAGGGAGCTCCTACGAGCAGTACTTC.

This clonotype has at least ten counts. The V call is TRBV2, the J call TRBJ1-4; tentative D call: TRBD1 (5 bases). This CDR3 has 15 residues. Per germline, CDR1 SNHLY and CDR2 FYNNEI. Trimming shortened V by 7 bases and J by 0 bases, and 12 bases separated the two germline ends. The CDR3 here is CASKTGGATNEKLFF. The CDR3 nucleotides are TGTGCCAGCAAGACCGGGGGGGCAACTAATGAAAAACTGTTTTTT.

This clonotype was seen many times. This rearrangement joins TRBV5-1 to TRBJ1-5; maybe TRBD1 (6 bases). Germline V gene lookup returns CDR1 SGHRS and CDR2 YFSETQ. The CDR3 sequence is 18 residues long. V was pared by 2 bases and J by 4 bases, with 22 bases between. CDR3 sequence: CASSFRRVGANWNQPQHF. The DNA for the CDR3 is TGCGCCAGCAGCTTTAGGCGGGTGGGGGCTAATTGGAATCAGCCCCAGCATTTT.

This clonotype was seen ten or more times. The rearrangement links TRBV7-6 to TRBJ2-2; D gene uncertain. There are 15 residues in the CDR3. Deletions cut 4 bases from V and 3 bases from J, with 12 bases between. Looked up from germline, CDR1 is SGHVS and CDR2 is FNYEAQ. CDR3 DNA sequence: TGTGCCAGCAGCTCACAAATGACCGACACCGGGGAGCTGTTTTTT. Amino acid sequence: CASSSQMTDTGELFF.

On this clonotype itself: It may be a read error: a sequence one base away is much more abundant. This chain uses TRBV27 with TRBJ2-3, with D perhaps matching TRBD2 (5 bases). The CDR3 is 13 amino acids. The germline V gene has CDR1 MNHEY and CDR2 SMNVEV (reference sequence). V was shortened by 11 bases and J by 6 bases, with 18 bases between the two germline ends. The CDR3 reads CAGGFWPPDTQYF. The CDR3 DNA follows: TGTGCCGGCGGGTTTTGGCCCCCGGATACGCAGTATTTT.

This clonotype came up many times. This chain uses TRBV24-1 with TRBJ2-3; 8 bases map to TRBD2. The CDR3 sequence is 17 residues long. The V gene end was trimmed by 4 bases and the J gene end by 0 bases; junction bases not matched to a gene: 8. Germline assignment: CDR1 KGHDR and CDR2 SFDVKD. The CDR3 protein is CATSDYTSGTSTDTQYF. CDR3 bases: TGTGCCACCAGTGACTACACTAGCGGCACTAGCACAGATACGCAGTATTTT.

This clonotype was found a few times. One end of the junction is discordant with germline, which a read error may explain. V is TRBV28 and J is TRBJ1-6; TRBD1 matches 11 bases. From germline, CDR1 is MDHEN and CDR2 SYDVKM. The CDR3 has 17 residues. CDR3 loop: CASSQGTGGVWDSPPHF. The CDR3 coding sequence is TGTGCCAGCAGTCAGGGGACAGGGGGAGTTTGGGATTCACCCCCCCACTTT.

This clonotype occurred a few times. This chain joins TRBV19 and TRBJ2-4, with D tentatively TRBD1 (5 bases). Trimming took off 2 bases at V and 5 bases at J, with 7 bases between the two ends. The CDR3 is 13 residues long. Germline values: CDR1 LNHDA, CDR2 SQIVND (reference sequence). The CDR3 DNA follows: TGTGCCAGTAGTATATCCAGGGAAAACATTCAGTACTTC. Its translation: CASSISRENIQYF.

The CDR3 DNA reads as TGCAGTGCTAGTTTTGGCGGGAAGTACGAGCAGTACTTC. Amino acids: CSASFGGKYEQYF. The rearrangement links TRBV20-1 to TRBJ2-7; D possibly corresponds to TRBD2 (6 bases). The CDR3 runs 13 residues. Germline loops: CDR1 DFQATT, CDR2 SNEGSKA (reference sequence). Trimming pared 3 bases from V and 4 bases from J, leaving 13 bases between.

This clonotype came up many times. The V gene is TRBV20-1, the J gene TRBJ2-5; D unresolved. Per the germline V gene, CDR1 is DFQATT and CDR2 is SNEGSKA (reference sequence). This CDR3 comprises 13 residues. Trimming removed 4 bases from V and 5 bases from J, with 14 bases in between. CDR3 nucleotides: TGCAGTGCTACCCAATTCGTGGGGGAGACCCAGTACTTC. It translates to CSATQFVGETQYF.

This clonotype was counted many times. The rearrangement joins TRBV11-1 to TRBJ2-1; D remains ambiguous. The germline V and J ends were trimmed by 5 bases and 10 bases, with 15 bases remaining between them. The CDR3 loop spans 13 amino acids. Germline-derived CDR1 and CDR2 are SGHAT and FQDESV (reference sequence). The CDR3 loop is CASSLRRVQEQFF. The DNA of the CDR3 is TGTGCCAGCAGCCTCCGGCGCGTTCAAGAGCAGTTCTTC.

This clonotype was counted ten times or more. This chain uses TRBV7-3 with TRBJ2-3, with 12 bases lining up with TRBD1. The CDR3 spans 15 residues. Germline lookup yields CDR1 SGHTA and CDR2 FQGTGA. J was trimmed by 3 bases and V by 3 bases; bases with no gene match: 1. CDR3 nucleotides: TGTGCCAGCAGCTTGGGACAGGGGGCGACAGATACGCAGTATTTT. This sequence encodes CASSLGQGATDTQYF. Supplemented by reference TRBV7-3 and TRBJ2-3, the full variable domain reads GAGVSQTPSNKVTEKGKYVELRCDPISGHTALYWYRQSLGQGPEFLIYFQGTGAADDSGLPNDRFFAVRPEGSVSTLKIQRTERGDSAVYLCASSLGQGATDTQYFGPGTRLTVL.

This clonotype was seen only a few times. The CDR3 here is CASSPPRTVLGSEAFF. The CDR3 DNA reads TGTGCCAGCAGCCCCCCCCGGACAGTACTCGGGTCTGAAGCTTTCTTT. The rearrangement uses TRBV11-2 and TRBJ1-1; possibly TRBD1 for D (6 bases). This CDR3 contains 16 residues. Germline V gene lookup returns CDR1 SGHAT and CDR2 FQNNGV. V was pared by 5 bases and J by 6 bases, with 22 bases between. The full variable domain, in which reference TRBV11-2 and TRBJ1-1 provide the parts outside the CDR3, is EAGVAQSPRYKIIEKRQSVAFWCNPISGHATLYWYQQILGQGPKLLIQFQNNGVVDDSQLPKDRFSAERLKGVDSTLKIQPAKLEDSAVYLCASSPPRTVLGSEAFFGQGTRLTVV.

This clonotype was seen more than once but under ten times. The chain has TRBV6-1 and TRBJ1-1; D not resolved. The CDR3 is made up of 11 amino acids. V dropped 6 bases and J dropped 10 bases, with 12 bases sitting between them. Germline CDR1 MNHNS, CDR2 SASEGT. The CDR3 DNA reads TGTGCCAGCAGGCTAGGTAAAACAGCTTTCTTT. It translates to CASRLGKTAFF.

There are many counts of this clonotype. The chain links TRBV20-1 to TRBJ2-5, with 12 bases fitting TRBD2. CDR1 and CDR2 (germline): DFQATT, SNEGSKA (reference sequence). The V segment lost 5 bases and the J segment 2 bases; nucleotides outside the gene matches: 3. The CDR3 is 14 residues long. The CDR3 DNA reads as TGCAGTGCTGCTAGCGGGGGGGATCAAGAGACCCAGTACTTC. The encoded protein is CSAASGGDQETQYF.

This clonotype showed up just a few times. The CDR3 sequence: CASRTSGGTIADTQYF. The CDR3 coding sequence is TGCGCCAGTCGGACGAGTGGGGGGACTATAGCAGATACGCAGTATTTT. The V gene is TRBV5-1, the J gene TRBJ2-3; 7 bases are shared with TRBD2. The CDR3 spans 16 residues. V shed 8 bases and J 4 bases; nucleotides not matched to a gene: 16. The germline gives CDR1 SGHRS, CDR2 YFSETQ.